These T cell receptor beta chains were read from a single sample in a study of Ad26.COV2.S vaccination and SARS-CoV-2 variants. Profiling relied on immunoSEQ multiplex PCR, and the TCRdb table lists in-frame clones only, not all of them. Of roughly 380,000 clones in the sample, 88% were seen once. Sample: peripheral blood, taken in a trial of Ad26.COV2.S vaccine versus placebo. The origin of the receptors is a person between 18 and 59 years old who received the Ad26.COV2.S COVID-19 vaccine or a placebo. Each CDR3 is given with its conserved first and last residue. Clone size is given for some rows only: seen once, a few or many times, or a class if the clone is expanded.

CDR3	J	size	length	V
CASSLGGQMNTEAFF	TRBJ1-1	-	15	TRBV11-3
CSVLEGGRDQPQHF	TRBJ1-5	many	14	TRBV29-1
CASSQEKTPLHF	TRBJ1-6	-	12	TRBV4-3
CASSNSPTHREGYNEQFF	TRBJ2-1	-	18	TRBV21-1
CATNRPGQGQHEQYF	TRBJ2-7	-	15	TRBV15
CASKMTNESPLHF	TRBJ1-6	-	13	TRBV12-3/TRBV12-4
CATSDPTLTYNEQFF	TRBJ2-1	-	15	TRBV24-1
CASSLGGSRESYEQYF	TRBJ2-7	-	16	TRBV7-9
CASSLDGYEQYF	TRBJ2-7	-	12	TRBV5-1
CASRSTRGSNQPQHF	TRBJ1-5	once	15	TRBV28
CASSLGRGGRGEQFF	TRBJ2-1	-	15	TRBV13
CASSTHAGQLYNEQFF	TRBJ2-1	-	16	TRBV7-8
CAITAEANSPLHF	TRBJ1-6	-	13	TRBV10-3
CASSLDLNTEAFF	TRBJ1-1	-	13	TRBV5-1
CASHGAVNTGELFF	TRBJ2-2	few	14	TRBV5-4
CATSSRLALYEQYF	TRBJ2-7	once	14	TRBV15
CASSLSGGPHNEQFF	TRBJ2-1	-	15	TRBV7-2
CASSPYGQGESYTF	TRBJ1-2	-	14	TRBV2
CASSLRLAGGEQYF	TRBJ2-7	-	14	TRBV5-1
CAWSGTPLGNTIYF	TRBJ1-3	-	14	TRBV30
CASSLYGEGSYEQYF	TRBJ2-7	-	15	TRBV7-2
CASSPLAGNTGELFF	TRBJ2-2	-	15	TRBV28
CASSWGSSYEQYF	TRBJ2-7	-	13	TRBV7-2
CASSFSRTSGGATDTQYF	TRBJ2-3	-	18	TRBV28
CASSQFASNYGYTF	TRBJ1-2	-	14	TRBV16
CASSMTEAYEQYF	TRBJ2-7	-	13	TRBV19
CASSIPGQGVVEAFF	TRBJ1-1	-	15	TRBV7-9
CASSLARGENYGYTF	TRBJ1-2	-	15	TRBV5-4
CASSLDRNSIQYF	TRBJ2-4	once	13	TRBV5-1
CASSYSHGYQETQYF	TRBJ2-5	-	15	TRBV6-5
CAISGGVDREQYF	TRBJ2-7	-	13	TRBV10-3
CASSLDEAPRYPQHF	TRBJ1-5	-	15	TRBV11-2
CASSSPRGVKFTEAFF	TRBJ1-1	-	16	TRBV7-2
CASSDSQGGTDTQYF	TRBJ2-3	-	15	TRBV6-4
CASRIAGGTDTQYF	TRBJ2-3	-	14	TRBV6-5